The 4 T cell receptor beta chains below were found in one sample sequenced in a study of OX40 agonist ivuxolimab in advanced cancers. The protocol was immunoSEQ multiplex PCR, while the TCRdb copy is restricted to in-frame clones and leaves out a portion. In the table there are some 70,000 clones, around 81% of which are singletons. Here the sequenced sample was CD4+ or CD8+ T cells sorted from blood, taken in a trial of the OX40 agonist ivuxolimab. Receptors originate from an adult with an advanced solid tumor such as melanoma, head and neck, liver or kidney cancer.

The V call is TRBV6-6, the J call TRBJ1-2; D ambiguous. This CDR3 region has 12 residues. The V gene lost 6 bases and the J gene lost 2 bases, with 7 bases spanning the gap. Germline values: CDR1 MNHNY, CDR2 SVGAGI (reference sequence). CDR3 in amino acids: CASRTVNYGYTF. DNA for the CDR3: TGTGCCAGCAGGACGGTAAACTATGGCTACACCTTC.

The genes are TRBV14 and TRBJ2-5; the D is unclear. The V gene lost 4 bases and the J gene lost 3 bases, with 24 bases spanning the gap. The CDR3 totals 18 residues. Germline CDR1 reads SGHDN; CDR2 reads FVKESK. CDR3 coding DNA: TGTGCCAGCAGCCTCAAAATCCACCCGTCGTGGACCAAAGAGACCCAGTACTTC. Its translation: CASSLKIHPSWTKETQYF.

A word on this clone: Distinct nucleotide sequences in the sample also encode this CDR3. The chain couples TRBV9 to TRBJ1-2, with D possibly being TRBD1 (5 bases). The germline V gene has CDR1 SGDLS and CDR2 YYNGEE. V lost 4 bases, J lost 4 bases, and 14 bases lay in between. This CDR3 comprises 14 residues. The CDR3 region is CASSPPGGGYGYTF. CDR3 nucleotide sequence: TGTGCCAGCAGCCCCCCGGGGGGGGGCTATGGCTACACCTTC.

This clone was counted only a few times. The chain carries TRBV27 and TRBJ1-5, with TRBD1 identical over 9 bases. There are 14 residues in the CDR3. J lost 4 bases, V lost 10 bases, and 8 bases had no gene match. The germline V gene encodes CDR1 MNHEY and CDR2 SMNVEV (reference sequence). CDR3 nucleotides: TGTGCCACCCCAGGGACAGGGCCTAATCAGCCCCAGCATTTT. Translation: CATPGTGPNQPQHF.